This T cell receptor (beta chain) was sequenced during a study of blood T cells in healthy people across ages. Notes on the study in general: Roughly linearly, TCR beta diversity per million T cells fell as age increased.

As regards this clonotype: Its antigen is currently unknown.

Primers used in a second PCR of about 7 to 12 cycles were a sample-barcoded 5' primer and a J-beta primer mix. Via MiXCR, TCRdb re-called the 5' RACE reads, giving one row per CDR3 protein. The sample has 600,000 or so distinct CDR3 sequences, more than 45% seen once. The receptor comes from an elderly man in good health. Sequencing was done on a sample of blood.

The CDR3 loop is CASSDRDRETQYF. The CDR3, as DNA: TGTGCCAGCAGCGACAGGGACCGAGAGACCCAGTACTTC. V gene TRBV6-6 combines with J gene TRBJ2-7; 7 bases map to TRBD1. The tail of the sequence fits TRBJ2-5 better, so the J call may be wrong. The CDR3 runs 13 residues. Per the germline V gene, CDR1 is MNHNY and CDR2 is SVGAGI (reference sequence).